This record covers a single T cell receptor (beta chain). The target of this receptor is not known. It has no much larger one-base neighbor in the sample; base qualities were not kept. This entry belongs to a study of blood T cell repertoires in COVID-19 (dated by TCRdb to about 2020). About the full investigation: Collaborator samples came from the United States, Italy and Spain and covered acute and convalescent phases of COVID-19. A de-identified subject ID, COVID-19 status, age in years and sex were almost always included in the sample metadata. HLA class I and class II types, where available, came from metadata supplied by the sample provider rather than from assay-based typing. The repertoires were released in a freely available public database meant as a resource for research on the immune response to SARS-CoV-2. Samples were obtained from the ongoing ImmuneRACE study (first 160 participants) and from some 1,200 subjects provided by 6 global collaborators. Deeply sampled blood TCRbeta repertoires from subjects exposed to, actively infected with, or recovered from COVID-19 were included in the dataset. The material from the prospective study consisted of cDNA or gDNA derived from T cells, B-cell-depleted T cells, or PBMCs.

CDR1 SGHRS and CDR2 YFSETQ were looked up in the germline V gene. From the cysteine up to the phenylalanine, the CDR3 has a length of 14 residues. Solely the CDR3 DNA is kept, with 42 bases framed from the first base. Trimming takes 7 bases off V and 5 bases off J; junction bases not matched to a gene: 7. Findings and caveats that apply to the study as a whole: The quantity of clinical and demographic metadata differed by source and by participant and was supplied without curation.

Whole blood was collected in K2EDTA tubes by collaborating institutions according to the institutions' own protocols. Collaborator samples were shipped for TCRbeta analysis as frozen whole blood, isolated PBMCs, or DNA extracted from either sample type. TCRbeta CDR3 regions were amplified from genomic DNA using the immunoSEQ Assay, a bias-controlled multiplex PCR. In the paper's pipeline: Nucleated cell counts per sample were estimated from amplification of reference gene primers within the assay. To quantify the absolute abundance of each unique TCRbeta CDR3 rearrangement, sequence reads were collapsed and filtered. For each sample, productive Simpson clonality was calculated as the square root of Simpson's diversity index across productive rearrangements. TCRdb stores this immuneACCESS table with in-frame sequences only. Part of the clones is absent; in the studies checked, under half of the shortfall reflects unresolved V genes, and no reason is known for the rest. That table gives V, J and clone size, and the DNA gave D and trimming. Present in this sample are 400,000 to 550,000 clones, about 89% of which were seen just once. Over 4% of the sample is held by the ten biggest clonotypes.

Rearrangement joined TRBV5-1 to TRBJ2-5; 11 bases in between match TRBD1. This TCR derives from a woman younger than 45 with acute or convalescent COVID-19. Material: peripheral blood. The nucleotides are TGCGCCAGCTCCTGGACAGGGGGCAGCGAGACCCAGTACTTC. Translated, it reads CASSWTGGSETQYF.